These 16 T cell receptor beta chains originate from one sample sequenced in a study of T cells in Graves' hyperthyroidism and ophthalmopathy. TCR beta CDR3 region amplification was performed from RNA transcripts. Researchers ran a first-round RT-PCR on the TCR CDR3 using the HTBI primer set. In TCRdb, the multiplex PCR reads were re-called with MiXCR into one record per CDR3 protein. This sample yields 600,000 to 650,000 distinct CDR3 sequences, of which about a fifth are seen a single time; around a third belongs to the top ten. The sequencing input was blood. Every receptor here comes from a man in his thirties or forties with Graves' ophthalmopathy.

This clonotype was detected many times. V gene TRBV7-3 combines with J gene TRBJ1-1, with 7 nucleotides matching TRBD1. CDR1 and CDR2 from the germline V gene are SGHTA and FQGTGA. There are 13 residues in the CDR3. Germline trimming cut 2 bases from V and 7 bases from J; bases unmatched to any gene: 4. This CDR3 reads CASSLAGGGEAFF. The CDR3 DNA sequence: TGTGCCAGCAGCTTAGCAGGGGGAGGTGAAGCTTTCTTT.

V gene TRBV11-2 combines with J gene TRBJ2-5; 8 bases align to TRBD1. The V and J ends lost 4 bases and 2 bases, in that order; junction bases with no gene match: 9. The CDR3 extends over 16 amino acids. The germline V gene has CDR1 SGHAT and CDR2 FQNNGV. CDR3: CASSYLRGPTQETQYF. CDR3 DNA: TGTGCCAGCAGCTACCTCAGGGGGCCGACACAAGAGACCCAGTACTTC.

This clonotype was seen ten or more times. The chain couples TRBV7-3 to TRBJ2-1; D is unresolved. V lost 5 bases and J lost 7, with 12 bases in between. Germline CDR1 is SGHTA and CDR2 is FQGTGA. CDR3 length: 13 amino acids. CDR3 sequence: CASSPGPPNEQFF. DNA of the CDR3: TGTGCCAGCAGCCCCGGGCCGCCGAATGAGCAGTTCTTC.

The V gene is TRBV6-1, the J gene TRBJ1-3, with D maybe TRBD1 (6 bases). The CDR3 is made up of 16 amino acids. V lost 3 bases, J lost 1 base, and 13 bases lay in between. From germline, CDR1 is MNHNS and CDR2 SASEGT. The CDR3: CASSDPRTASGNTIYF. The CDR3 DNA reads as TGTGCCAGCAGTGATCCCCGGACAGCGTCTGGAAACACCATATATTTT.

This clonotype was found many times. The CDR3, as DNA: TGTGCCAGCAAGACCGGATTTGGAGTTTCTACCTACGAGCAGTACTTC. Protein sequence: CASKTGFGVSTYEQYF. V and J are TRBV6-1 and TRBJ2-7; D uncertain. V was trimmed by 7 bases and J by 2 bases, leaving 21 bases between them. Looked up from germline, CDR1 is MNHNS and CDR2 is SASEGT. This CDR3 is 16 amino acids long.

This clonotype has only a few counts. V is TRBV6-1 and J is TRBJ2-7; perhaps TRBD2 as D (6 bases). Per the germline V gene, CDR1 is MNHNS and CDR2 is SASEGT. The CDR3 is made up of 13 amino acids. V was cut by 10 bases and J by 2 bases, with 15 bases left in between. The CDR3 loop reads CATERGVPYEQYF. In DNA form, the CDR3 reads TGTGCCACGGAACGCGGGGTCCCCTACGAGCAGTACTTC.

The chain joins TRBV5-8 to TRBJ2-7; tentative D call: TRBD2 (6 bases). Trimming removed 4 bases at V and 4 bases at J, with 18 bases between. Per the germline V gene, CDR1 is SGHTS and CDR2 is YDEGEE. This CDR3 region has 15 residues. The DNA of the CDR3 is TGTGCCAGCAGCCCCTGGGGGACTCCCTCTTACGAGCAGTACTTC. Translated: CASSPWGTPSYEQYF.

The chain uses TRBV6-2 or TRBV6-3 and TRBJ2-3; 9 positions match TRBD2. The trim removed 6 bases at V and 5 bases at J, leaving 9 bases unmatched. The germline V gene encodes CDR1 MNHEY and CDR2 SVGEGT. The CDR3 covers 15 residues. The CDR3 bases are TGTGCCAGCAGAGCTGTAGCGGGAGAGCTAGATACGCAGTATTTT. Its translation: CASRAVAGELDTQYF.

This clonotype has more than one count but fewer than ten. This chain joins TRBV7-8 and TRBJ1-2, with D hard to call. The germline gives CDR1 SGHVS, CDR2 FQNEAQ. The CDR3 totals 14 residues. Trimming pared 1 base from V and 3 bases from J, leaving 9 bases between. The CDR3 region has the DNA TGTGCCAGCAGCTTAGGAGCAGGTCACTATGGCTACACCTTC. It is translated as CASSLGAGHYGYTF.

Many counts were recorded for this clonotype. This chain joins TRBV11-2 and TRBJ2-2; TRBD1 is a possible D gene (5 bases). Looked up from germline, CDR1 is SGHAT and CDR2 is FQNNGV. This CDR3 has 15 residues. Trimming shortened V by 0 bases and J by 5 bases, and 10 bases separated the two germline ends. The CDR3 here is CASSLDSGKTGELFF. The CDR3 coding sequence is TGTGCCAGCAGCTTAGACTCAGGGAAAACCGGGGAGCTGTTTTTT. The whole variable domain, remainder taken from reference TRBV11-2 and TRBJ2-2, is EAGVAQSPRYKIIEKRQSVAFWCNPISGHATLYWYQQILGQGPKLLIQFQNNGVVDDSQLPKDRFSAERLKGVDSTLKIQPAKLEDSAVYLCASSLDSGKTGELFFGEGSRLTVL.

In DNA form, the CDR3 reads TGTGCCAGCACCCGGACAGGCGAAGCTTTCTTT. As protein: CASTRTGEAFF. The rearrangement links TRBV6-1 to TRBJ1-1; the match to TRBD1 covers 7 bases. Trimming cost V 7 bases and J 8 bases; bases outside gene matches: 4. The CDR3 has 11 residues. Germline lookup yields CDR1 MNHNS and CDR2 SASEGT.

CDR3 sequence reads: CASSQSGLSNQPQHF. The CDR3 DNA follows: TGTGCCAGCAGCCAAAGTGGGCTAAGCAATCAGCCCCAGCATTTT. The V gene is TRBV7-2, the J gene TRBJ1-5, with D uncertain. The germline gives CDR1 SGHTA, CDR2 FQGNSA. The CDR3 has 15 residues. Trimming took 5 bases from V and 1 from J, leaving 12 bases between them. The full variable domain, with the rest looked up from reference TRBV7-2 and TRBJ1-5, is GAGVSQSPSNKVTEKGKDVELRCDPISGHTALYWYRQSLGQGLEFLIYFQGNSAPDKSGLPSDRFSAERTGGSVSTLTIQRTQQEDSAVYLCASSQSGLSNQPQHFGDGTRLSIL.

The chain uses TRBV30 and TRBJ1-5, with D hard to call. Germline V gives CDR1 GTSNPN, CDR2 SVGIG (reference sequence). This CDR3 has 14 residues. The ends were cut back, 0 bases at V and 1 base at J, with 7 bases in the middle. CDR3 DNA sequence: TGTGCCTGGAGTGTTGTGCAAAGCAATCAGCCCCAGCATTTT. Translated: CAWSVVQSNQPQHF.

The rearrangement joins TRBV3-1 to TRBJ2-1; the match to TRBD1 covers 8 bases. Germline V gene lookup returns CDR1 LGHDT and CDR2 YNNKEL (reference sequence). After removal of 3 bases from V and 2 bases from J, the junction contained 3 bases not matched to a gene. This CDR3 is built from 15 residues. This CDR3 reads CASSQRTGTYNEQFF. CDR3 in DNA: TGTGCCAGCAGCCAGAGGACAGGGACCTACAATGAGCAGTTCTTC.

This clonotype was observed a handful of times. The genes are TRBV7-9 and TRBJ2-5, with 13 positions matching TRBD2. CDR3 length: 15 residues. Trimming took 5 bases from V and 5 from J; bases not matched to a gene: 5. CDR1 is SEHNR and CDR2 is FQNEAQ in the germline V gene (reference sequence). In DNA, the CDR3 is TGTGCCAGCAGCGAAGGGACTAGCGGGACGGAGACCCAGTACTTC. Protein: CASSEGTSGTETQYF. Filled out from reference TRBV7-9 and TRBJ2-5, the complete variable domain reads DTGVSQNPRHKITKRGQNVTFRCDPISEHNRLYWYRQTLGQGPEFLTYFQNEAQLEKSRLLSDRFSAERPKGSFSTLEIQRTEQGDSAMYLCASSEGTSGTETQYFGPGTRLLVL.

This clonotype showed up just a few times. The chain links TRBV10-3 to TRBJ2-3; 13 bases agree with TRBD2. Germline V CDR1 and CDR2: ENHRY, SYGVKD. The CDR3 loop spans 18 amino acids. V shed 0 bases, J shed 5 bases, and the junction held 8 bases outside the gene matches. This CDR3 is CAISESSLAGGPGDTQYF. Here the CDR3 DNA reads TGTGCCATCAGTGAGTCGTCACTAGCGGGAGGGCCGGGAGATACGCAGTATTTT.